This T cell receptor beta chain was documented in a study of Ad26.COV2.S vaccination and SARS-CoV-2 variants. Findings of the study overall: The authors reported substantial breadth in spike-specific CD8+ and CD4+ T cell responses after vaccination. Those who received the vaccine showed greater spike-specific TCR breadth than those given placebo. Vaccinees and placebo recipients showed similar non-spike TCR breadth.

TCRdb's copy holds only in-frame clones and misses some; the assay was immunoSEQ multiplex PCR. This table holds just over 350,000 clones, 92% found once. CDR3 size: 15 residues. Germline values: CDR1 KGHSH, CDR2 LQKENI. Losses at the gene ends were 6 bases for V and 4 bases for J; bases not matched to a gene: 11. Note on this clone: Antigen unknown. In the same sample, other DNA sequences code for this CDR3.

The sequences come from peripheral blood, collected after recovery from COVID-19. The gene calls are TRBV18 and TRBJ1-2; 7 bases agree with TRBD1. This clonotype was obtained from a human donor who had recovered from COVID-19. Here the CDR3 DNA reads TGTGCCAGCTCTCTTAGGACAGGAGTTTCCTATGGCTACACCTTC. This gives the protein CASSLRTGVSYGYTF.